One sample yielded the 21 T cell receptor beta chains listed below, sequenced in a study of lymphopenia after photon versus proton radiotherapy. Method: immunoSEQ multiplex PCR; TCRdb's copy keeps in-frame clones and lacks some. This table holds fewer than 70,000 clones, 80% to 90% found once. Here the sequenced sample was peripheral blood, taken from a patient treated with proton-based radiotherapy. All receptors derive from a man aged 80 or over with esophageal cancer.

The chain couples TRBV7-7 to TRBJ2-5; 7 bases map to TRBD1. The CDR3 is 13 amino acids. J gave up 3 bases and V 6 bases, and 4 bases lay outside the gene matches. CDR1 and CDR2 from the germline V gene are SSHAT and FNYEAQ (reference sequence). The CDR3: CASSRDSEETQYF. CDR3 in DNA: TGTGCCAGCAGTCGGGACAGCGAAGAGACCCAGTACTTC.

V gene TRBV10-3 combines with J gene TRBJ1-3; D is ambiguous. The CDR3 contains 13 residues. Germline-derived CDR1 and CDR2 are ENHRY and SYGVKD. Trimming left V 0 bases short and J 4 bases short, with 4 bases between. The CDR3 loop reads CAISESRGNTIYF. Here the CDR3 DNA reads TGTGCCATCAGTGAGTCGAGGGGAAACACCATATATTTT.

Worth noting for this clone: This sample also contains other DNA sequences that code for the same CDR3. The rearrangement joins TRBV7-9 to TRBJ2-7; no clear D. CDR1 is SEHNR, CDR2 FQNEAQ, per germline (reference sequence). The CDR3 loop spans 13 amino acids. Trimming shortened V by 5 bases and J by 4 bases, and 12 bases separated the two germline ends. The CDR3 DNA reads TGTGCCAGCAGCCCGAAGGGTCCTTACGAGCAGTACTTC. Amino acid sequence: CASSPKGPYEQYF.

This sequence joins TRBV5-1 and TRBJ2-2; D is possibly TRBD2 (5 bases). V shed 0 bases and J shed 3 bases, with 12 bases lying between them. CDR1 SGHRS and CDR2 YFSETQ come from the germline V gene. The CDR3 covers 16 residues. CDR3 in amino acids: CASSLEAGIDTGELFF. In DNA, the CDR3 is TGCGCCAGCAGCTTGGAGGCGGGCATTGACACCGGGGAGCTGTTTTTT.

The V call is TRBV19, the J call TRBJ2-3; unclear D gene. This CDR3 spans 15 amino acids. Germline V lookup: CDR1 LNHDA, CDR2 SQIVND (reference sequence). V lost 2 bases, J lost 2 bases, and 11 bases lay in between. DNA for the CDR3: TGTGCCAGTAGTATATTACTACGGGTCACAGATACGCAGTATTTT. It specifies CASSILLRVTDTQYF.

CDR3 in amino acids: CASSEVPGSRLGYTF. Written as DNA, the CDR3 is TGTGCCAGCAGTGAGGTTCCGGGCTCCCGTCTTGGCTACACCTTC. This chain joins TRBV2 and TRBJ1-2, with no clear D. With 3 bases removed from V and 7 bases from J, the gap between germline ends came to 18 bases. Germline V gene sequence: CDR1 SNHLY, CDR2 FYNNEI. The CDR3 consists of 15 residues.

The rearrangement links TRBV6-6 to TRBJ1-1; unclear D gene. Trimming removed 7 bases from V and 5 bases from J, with 14 bases in between. This CDR3 is 13 amino acids long. Germline assignment: CDR1 MNHNY and CDR2 SVGAGI (reference sequence). The CDR3 DNA reads TGTGCCAGCAAGGGCAGGCCGAGAACTGAAGCTTTCTTT. It codes for CASKGRPRTEAFF.

This clone has just one count. This chain links TRBV5-4 with TRBJ2-7; D is ambiguous. Germline loops: CDR1 SGHNT, CDR2 YYREEE (reference sequence). This CDR3 region has 13 residues. Deletions cut 0 bases from V and 5 bases from J, with 9 bases between. CDR3 region: CASSLVSRDEQYF. The CDR3 nucleotides are TGTGCCAGCAGCTTGGTCTCCCGGGACGAGCAGTACTTC.

This clone showed up just once. The chain links TRBV10-3 to TRBJ1-2; 7 bases agree with TRBD1. The CDR3 consists of 14 residues. The V gene end was trimmed by 2 bases and the J gene end by 11 bases; junction bases not matched to a gene: 11. Per germline, CDR1 ENHRY and CDR2 SYGVKD. The CDR3: CAISESGRGRFYTF. CDR3 in DNA: TGTGCCATCAGTGAGAGTGGCAGGGGGAGGTTTTACACCTTC.

The chain employs TRBV2 and TRBJ2-7; weak D call: TRBD1 (6 bases). V lost 6 bases, J lost 7 bases, and 19 bases lay in between. The CDR3 loop spans 14 amino acids. CDR1 is SNHLY, CDR2 FYNNEI, per germline. The CDR3 sequence: CASRGDTAFEEQYF. CDR3 sequence (DNA): TGTGCCAGCAGGGGGGACACCGCTTTTGAAGAGCAGTACTTC.

This clone appeared a single time. The chain is built from TRBV5-4 and TRBJ2-2; D is possibly TRBD2 (5 bases). CDR3 size: 15 residues. Germline V lookup: CDR1 SGHNT, CDR2 YYREEE (reference sequence). V dropped 0 bases and J dropped 0 bases, with 6 bases sitting between them. The CDR3 bases are TGTGCCAGCAGCTTGGAACTAGCGAACACCGGGGAGCTGTTTTTT. It translates to CASSLELANTGELFF.

This clone was observed a single time. The genes are TRBV7-2 and TRBJ2-5, with 10 bases lining up with TRBD2. The CDR3 runs to 15 residues. The ends lost 3 bases at V and 5 bases at J; junction bases unmatched: 6. Germline lookup yields CDR1 SGHTA and CDR2 FQGNSA. The CDR3 nucleotides are TGTGCCAGCAGCTTCCCTAGCGGGGGAAGCGAGACCCAGTACTTC. It translates to CASSFPSGGSETQYF.

The genes are TRBV7-9 and TRBJ2-1, with D perhaps matching TRBD1 or TRBD2 (5 bases each). The CDR3 has 15 amino acids. With 5 bases removed from V and 8 bases from J, the gap between germline ends came to 19 bases. Germline V gives CDR1 SEHNR, CDR2 FQNEAQ (reference sequence). The CDR3 here is CASSLGTAPMDEQFF. For the CDR3, the DNA is TGTGCCAGCAGCCTGGGGACGGCCCCTATGGATGAGCAGTTCTTC.

The chain carries TRBV6-1 and TRBJ2-1, with TRBD2 identical over 7 bases. The CDR3 has 17 residues. J was trimmed by 3 bases and V by 4 bases; bases with no gene match: 12. Germline assignment: CDR1 MNHNS and CDR2 SASEGT. CDR3 DNA: TGTGCCAGCAGTGGTATAAAAGCGGGAACAATCTACAATGAGCAGTTCTTC. It codes for CASSGIKAGTIYNEQFF.

This clone is a singleton in its sample. V and J are TRBV7-2 and TRBJ2-3; 13 bases are a match to TRBD2. CDR3 length: 19 amino acids. V was pared by 1 base and J by 4 bases, with 11 bases of the junction left unmatched. Germline CDR1 is SGHTA and CDR2 is FQGNSA. CDR3 loop: CASSLDGGGLAGDADTQYF. For the CDR3, the DNA is TGTGCCAGCAGCTTAGATGGCGGAGGACTAGCGGGGGATGCAGATACGCAGTATTTT.

The V gene is TRBV5-1, the J gene TRBJ2-1; TRBD2 aligns across 7 bases. Germline V gene data show CDR1 as SGHRS and CDR2 as YFSETQ. Trimming at V came to 7 bases and at J to 6 bases, leaving 16 bases not matched to a gene. This CDR3 contains 16 residues. CDR3 nucleotide sequence: TGCGCCAGCGGCCGGACGGGGGGTGGCGATAGCAATGAGCAGTTCTTC. This codes for CASGRTGGGDSNEQFF.

The J gene is TRBJ2-2, the V gene TRBV5-5; 7 nucleotides align to TRBD1. Losses at the gene ends were 1 base for V and 4 bases for J; bases not matched to a gene: 4. This CDR3 is 15 amino acids long. Germline V gene lookup returns CDR1 SGHKS and CDR2 YYEKEE (reference sequence). The chain's CDR3 is CASSLLPGGTGELFF. In nucleotides, the CDR3 is TGTGCCAGCAGCTTGTTGCCAGGGGGCACCGGGGAGCTGTTTTTT.

This clone was detected only once. The chain links TRBV19 to TRBJ2-3; 7 nucleotides match TRBD2. V was pared by 6 bases and J by 4 bases, with 7 bases of the junction left unmatched. The CDR3 length is 14 residues. Germline loops: CDR1 LNHDA, CDR2 SQIVND (reference sequence). The CDR3 loop is CASSSRGGADTQYF. Written as DNA, the CDR3 is TGTGCCAGTAGCTCCCGCGGGGGTGCAGATACGCAGTATTTT.

The chain uses TRBV30 and TRBJ2-3; weak D call: TRBD1 (5 bases). In germline, CDR1 is GTSNPN, CDR2 SVGIG (reference sequence). Deletions cut 1 base from V and 3 bases from J, with 11 bases between. This CDR3 has 14 residues. CDR3 coding DNA: TGTGCCTGGAGTGCCCTGGACATGACAGATACGCAGTATTTT. It translates to CAWSALDMTDTQYF.

Note on this clone: The same CDR3 is also encoded by other DNA sequences in this sample. The rearrangement uses TRBV7-2 and TRBJ2-1; 7 bases match TRBD1. The germline gives CDR1 SGHTA, CDR2 FQGNSA. The CDR3 is 15 residues long. V lost 4 bases, J lost 0 bases, and 3 bases stayed unmatched. The CDR3 DNA reads TGTGCCAGCAGCTCGAACAGGGGCTCCTACAATGAGCAGTTCTTC. Its protein product is CASSSNRGSYNEQFF.

This clone was seen only a few times. The J gene is TRBJ2-7, the V gene TRBV7-9; 11 bases line up with TRBD2. This CDR3 contains 14 residues. After removal of 5 bases from V and 3 bases from J, the junction contained 3 bases not matched to a gene. In germline, CDR1 is SEHNR, CDR2 FQNEAQ (reference sequence). The CDR3 DNA follows: TGTGCCAGCAGCCAGGGACTAGCGGACTACGAGCAGTACTTC. Protein product: CASSQGLADYEQYF. The whole variable domain, remainder taken from reference TRBV7-9 and TRBJ2-7, is DTGVSQNPRHKITKRGQNVTFRCDPISEHNRLYWYRQTLGQGPEFLTYFQNEAQLEKSRLLSDRFSAERPKGSFSTLEIQRTEQGDSAMYLCASSQGLADYEQYFGPGTRLTVT.